A selection of T cell receptor beta chains follows, all from one sample in a study of blood T cell repertoires in COVID-19. The repertoire was sequenced with immunoSEQ multiplex PCR; TCRdb's copy has only in-frame clones and lacks some. The sample holds about 210,000 clones, 85% to 90% seen once. The sequencing sample was made of PBMCs or T cells enriched from blood (not recorded which). These receptor sequences come from a man younger than 45 who had recovered from COVID-19. The CDR3 runs from the conserved cysteine through the conserved F or W. Fields, in order: D gene, J gene, clone size, V gene, CDR3 DNA, CDR3 protein. A D gene is named only where the DNA matches it firmly. The size field is filled for only some rows; it gives once, few, many or a size class.

TRBD2	TRBJ2-4	.	TRBV3-1/TRBV3-2	TGTGCCAGCAGCCAAGAACTAGCGGGACACCATTTAGCCAAAAACATTCAGTACTTC	CASSQELAGHHLAKNIQYF
TRBD1	TRBJ1-2	.	TRBV6-5	TGTGCCAGCACCAACCGGGACAGATCTAACTATGGCTACACCTTC	CASTNRDRSNYGYTF
TRBD1	TRBJ2-3	.	TRBV24-1	TGTGCCACCAGGGGACAGGGAAACGCAGATACGCAGTATTTT	CATRGQGNADTQYF
.	TRBJ1-4	.	TRBV5-4	TGTGCCAGCAGCTTGACAGGCCGGGGGATAAATAATGAAAAACTGTTTTTT	CASSLTGRGINNEKLFF
.	TRBJ2-1	.	TRBV6-5	TGTGCCAGCACCCTGACACTTAGCTCCTACAATGAGCAGTTCTTC	CASTLTLSSYNEQFF
.	TRBJ1-1	.	TRBV27	TGTGCCAGCAGTTTATTGGGAGGGTATATGACTGAAGCTTTCTTT	CASSLLGGYMTEAFF
.	TRBJ1-3	.	TRBV28	TGTGCCAGCAGCCCCCCGGACTTAAGGCGGGACACCATATATTTT	CASSPPDLRRDTIYF
.	TRBJ1-2	.	TRBV19	TGTGCCACCGCTAGGTCGGATAACTATGGCTACACCTTC	CATARSDNYGYTF
TRBD1	TRBJ2-2	.	TRBV30	TGTGCCTGGAGACAGGGGTACACCGGGGAGCTGTTTTTT	CAWRQGYTGELFF
.	TRBJ2-7	.	TRBV5-1	TGCGCCAGCAGCTTGGGAGGACAGCCCTACGAGCAGTACTTC	CASSLGGQPYEQYF
.	TRBJ2-3	.	TRBV2	TGTGCCAGCAGTGACTTGATTGCGGGCACGCAGTATTTT	CASSDLIAGTQYF
.	TRBJ2-2	.	TRBV6-5	TGTGCCAGCAGTTCTAGCCCGAACACCGGGGAGCTGTTTTTT	CASSSSPNTGELFF
TRBD1	TRBJ2-7	.	TRBV4-3	TGCGCCAGCAGCCAAGGGGGACAGGGAAACCACGAGCAGTACTTC	CASSQGGQGNHEQYF
.	TRBJ2-3	.	TRBV7-2	TGTGCCAGCAGCCCCGGTCTTAAAGCAGGGACAGATACGCAGTATTTT	CASSPGLKAGTDTQYF
.	TRBJ2-7	.	TRBV28	TGTGCCAGCAGTCCCCTTAGCGGAGGAACCTACGAGCAGTACTTC	CASSPLSGGTYEQYF
TRBD1	TRBJ2-7	.	TRBV19	TGTGCCAGTAGCCGCTGGGACAGGGGCTCTGTTTACGAGCAGTACTTC	CASSRWDRGSVYEQYF
TRBD1	TRBJ1-1	.	TRBV5-4	TGTGCCAGCTCAGGGGGAGTCACTGAAGCTTTCTTT	CASSGGVTEAFF
TRBD1	TRBJ1-5	.	TRBV30	TGTGCCTGGAGCGGGACAGGGGTAATTCTAGGAGATCAGCCCCAGCATTTT	CAWSGTGVILGDQPQHF
TRBD2	TRBJ2-7	.	TRBV19	TGTGCCAGTAGTATGGGGACTAGCGGGAAGCCCTACGAGCAGTACTTC	CASSMGTSGKPYEQYF
.	TRBJ1-1	.	TRBV4-2	TGTGCCAGCAGCTGGGACACTATGAACACTGAAGCTTTCTTT	CASSWDTMNTEAFF
TRBD2	TRBJ2-2	once	TRBV10-3	TGTGCCATCAGTGGGGGGGGAAACGCGAACACCGGGGAGCTGTTTTTT	CAISGGGNANTGELFF
TRBD2	TRBJ2-7	.	TRBV28	TGTGCCAGCAGTTTTCCTTATACTAGCGTCTACTCCTCCTACGAGCAGTACTTC	CASSFPYTSVYSSYEQYF
.	TRBJ1-2	.	TRBV9	TGTGCCAGCAGCGTAGGAGCTAACTATGGCTACACCTTC	CASSVGANYGYTF
.	TRBJ1-1	.	TRBV7-6	TGTGCCAGCAGCCCACCGACGGACAGAGTGAACACTGAAGCTTTCTTT	CASSPPTDRVNTEAFF
TRBD1	TRBJ1-2	.	TRBV9	TGTGCCAGCAGCGTAGGAGGGGGCGGTGGCTACACCTTC	CASSVGGGGGYTF
.	TRBJ2-7	.	TRBV12-3/TRBV12-4	TGTGCCAGCAGCGCTCGAGGGAGCTACGAGCAGTACTTC	CASSARGSYEQYF
.	TRBJ1-5	.	TRBV12-3/TRBV12-4	TGTGCCAGCAGTTTAACTGTTCAGCCCCAGCATTTT	CASSLTVQPQHF
.	TRBJ2-2	.	TRBV4-3	TGCGCCAGCAGCCAAGAGTGGCAGGGGTACACCGGGGAGCTGTTTTTT	CASSQEWQGYTGELFF
.	TRBJ2-1	.	TRBV27	TGTGCCAGCAGTTTGGGCAGGTGGAGGAATGAGCAGTTCTTC	CASSLGRWRNEQFF
TRBD1	TRBJ1-5	.	TRBV19	TGTGCCAGTAGTATTGATTGGGGACAGGGCAATCAGCCCCAGCATTTT	CASSIDWGQGNQPQHF
.	TRBJ2-7	.	TRBV6-2/TRBV6-3	TGTGCCAGCAGTTACTCTATGAGGGGGACCTACGAGCAGTACTTC	CASSYSMRGTYEQYF
.	TRBJ2-4	.	TRBV19	TGTGCCAGTAGTATCCCAGGGGTAGGCAAAAACATTCAGTACTTC	CASSIPGVGKNIQYF
.	TRBJ1-1	.	TRBV6-5	TGTGCCAGCAGTTACCGTTTTAACACTGAAGCTTTCTTT	CASSYRFNTEAFF
.	TRBJ1-5	.	TRBV12-3/TRBV12-4	TGTGCCAGCAGTTTCGGGATTCAGCCCCAGCATTTT	CASSFGIQPQHF
TRBD1	TRBJ1-4	.	TRBV25-1	TGTGCCAGCAGTGGGACAGGGGGCCTTTTCGAAAAACTGTTTTTT	CASSGTGGLFEKLFF
.	TRBJ1-5	.	TRBV6-6	TGTGCCAGCAGTTACGGCAGGGTAAATCAGCCCCAGCATTTT	CASSYGRVNQPQHF
TRBD2	TRBJ2-7	.	TRBV14	TGTGCCAGCAGCCCCTATAGCGGGGGCCCTTACGAGCAGTACTTC	CASSPYSGGPYEQYF
.	TRBJ1-3	.	TRBV5-5	TGTGCCAGCAGCTTGGGGTTCGTCGGGAACACCATATATTTT	CASSLGFVGNTIYF
TRBD1	TRBJ1-2	.	TRBV4-1	TGCGCCAGCAGCCAAGTCATCCGGACAGGGGGAAACTATGGCTACACCTTC	CASSQVIRTGGNYGYTF
.	TRBJ1-5	.	TRBV19	TGTGCCAGTAGTATAACAGGGACCGCCGGCAATCAGCCCCAGCATTTT	CASSITGTAGNQPQHF
.	TRBJ2-7	.	TRBV11-2	TGTGCCAGCAGCTTAAACGGCTACGAGCAGTACTTC	CASSLNGYEQYF
.	TRBJ2-4	.	TRBV19	TGTGCCAGTAGTTCCCTAGGCGGGCGGGGAAACATTCAGTACTTC	CASSSLGGRGNIQYF
.	TRBJ1-5	.	TRBV28	TGTGCCAGCAGTTTAGTATTTAGGGGTTTTCAGCCCCAGCATTTT	CASSLVFRGFQPQHF
.	TRBJ2-3	once	TRBV14	TGTGCCAGCAGCCAAGATTTTGTCGCAGATACGCAGTATTTT	CASSQDFVADTQYF
.	TRBJ1-3	.	TRBV6-5	TGTGCCAGCAGTTACTCGGGGGGCACCATATATTTT	CASSYSGGTIYF
.	TRBJ2-7	.	TRBV4-1	TGCGCCAGCAGCCAAGACGGGGTCTACGAGCAGTACTTC	CASSQDGVYEQYF
.	TRBJ2-6	once	TRBV7-9	TGTGCCAGCATCCCTAGGGGGTCTGGGGCCAACGTCCTGACTTTC	CASIPRGSGANVLTF
TRBD2	TRBJ2-4	once	TRBV19	TGTGCCAGTACATCGCTAGCGGGAGGTTCGGACATTCAGTACTTC	CASTSLAGGSDIQYF
.	TRBJ1-1	.	TRBV5-6	TGTGCCAGCAGCTTGCTTGGCCCTTCTGAAGCTTTCTTT	CASSLLGPSEAFF
.	TRBJ2-2	.	TRBV19	TGTGCCAGTAGTATTCGGGGCACCGGGGAGCTGTTTTTT	CASSIRGTGELFF
TRBD1	TRBJ1-1	.	TRBV3-1/TRBV3-2	TGTGCCAGCAGCCAACCGGACAGGTCGAACACTGAAGCTTTCTTT	CASSQPDRSNTEAFF
TRBD2	TRBJ2-3	.	TRBV27	TGTGCCAGCCGTAGCGGGAGGACGGCAGATACGCAGTATTTT	CASRSGRTADTQYF
TRBD1	TRBJ2-7	.	TRBV6-5	TGTGCCAGCAGCTCAAAGACAGGGATATCCTACGAGCAGTACTTC	CASSSKTGISYEQYF
.	TRBJ2-3	.	TRBV24-1	TGTGCCACCAGTCTACAGGGCACAGATACGCAGTATTTT	CATSLQGTDTQYF
TRBD1	TRBJ2-3	.	TRBV12-3/TRBV12-4	TGTGCCAGCAGCGGACAGGGCACAGATACGCAGTATTTT	CASSGQGTDTQYF
.	TRBJ2-1	.	TRBV9	TGTGCCAGCAGCGTAGGGGGCGGGGGCGCCGGTTGGGAGCAGTTCTTC	CASSVGGGGAGWEQFF
TRBD2	TRBJ2-5	.	TRBV11-2	TGTGCCAGCAGCCCGGGGGGAAGGCAAGAGACCCAGTACTTC	CASSPGGRQETQYF
.	TRBJ2-7	.	TRBV7-9	TGTGCCAGCAGCTTCGGGGAAAACTACGAGCAGTACTTC	CASSFGENYEQYF
TRBD1	TRBJ1-4	.	TRBV6-5	TGTGCCAGCAGTAACCAGGACAGGGCTTCGGAAAAACTGTTTTTT	CASSNQDRASEKLFF
.	TRBJ2-5	.	TRBV7-9	TGTGCCAGCAGCTTAGCGGGAGAGGGTCCAGAGACCCAGTACTTC	CASSLAGEGPETQYF